The rows below give T cell receptor beta chains drawn from one sample of a study of cytomegalovirus exposure and HLA in healthy donors. The assay was immunoSEQ multiplex PCR, and TCRdb's table has in-frame clones only and misses some. The repertoire holds more than 55,000 clones, with roughly 83% as singletons. Sequencing was done on a sample of PBMCs. Receptors were obtained from a man aged 30-40 years in good health and CMV-seronegative. Each CDR3 is given with its conserved first and last residue. A D gene is named only where the DNA matches it firmly. The size of a clone is reported for some rows only, either as once, few or many, or as a class for expanded clones.

NA	NA	TRBJ1-2	TRBV6-6	CASSYAAALNYGYTF	TGTGCCAGCAGTTACGCGGCAGCCCTTAACTATGGCTACACCTTC
TRBD1	NA	TRBJ1-4	TRBV6-6	CASREHDGTGSEKLFF	TGTGCCAGCAGGGAACACGATGGGACAGGCTCTGAAAAACTGTTTTTT
TRBD1	NA	TRBJ2-3	TRBV5-3	CARSSGTGVIPDTQYF	TGTGCCAGAAGTTCCGGGACAGGGGTAATTCCAGATACGCAGTATTTT
NA	NA	TRBJ2-7	TRBV6-1	CASSRQEYYEQYF	TGTGCCAGCAGTAGACAGGAATACTACGAGCAGTACTTC
NA	NA	TRBJ2-4	TRBV7-9	CASSLPQGSAKNIQYF	TGTGCCAGCAGCTTACCCCAAGGTAGCGCCAAAAACATTCAGTACTTC
TRBD2	once	TRBJ2-2	TRBV6-6	CAGGTIGTGELFF	TGTGCCGGAGGGACTATTGGCACCGGGGAGCTGTTTTTT
NA	NA	TRBJ1-5	TRBV18	CASSPSSNQPQHF	TGTGCCAGCTCACCGTCATCAAATCAGCCCCAGCATTTT
TRBD1	few	TRBJ1-5	TRBV5-6	CASSLALGQGNQPQHF	TGTGCCAGCAGCTTGGCGTTGGGACAGGGGAATCAGCCCCAGCATTTT
NA	NA	TRBJ2-7	TRBV23-1	CASSQSGQWEQYF	TGCGCCAGCAGTCAATCTGGGCAGTGGGAGCAGTACTTC
TRBD2	NA	TRBJ2-3	TRBV18	CASSLLSSGGTDTQYF	TGTGCCAGCTCACTCCTCTCTAGCGGGGGCACAGATACGCAGTATTTT
NA	NA	TRBJ1-4	TRBV6-5	CASRQGGATNEKLFF	TGTGCCAGCAGACAGGGAGGGGCAACTAATGAAAAACTGTTTTTT
TRBD1	NA	TRBJ2-1	TRBV15	CATSRGTDYNEQFF	TGTGCCACCAGCAGGGGGACAGACTACAATGAGCAGTTCTTC
NA	NA	TRBJ1-5	TRBV20-1	CSAREGQPQHF	TGCAGTGCTAGAGAGGGCCAGCCCCAGCATTTT
TRBD1	NA	TRBJ2-7	TRBV6-6	CASTADRGGEQYF	TGTGCCAGCACCGCCGACAGGGGCGGCGAGCAGTACTTC
TRBD2	NA	TRBJ2-3	TRBV2	CASSEWLAGATDTQYF	TGTGCCAGCAGTGAATGGCTAGCGGGAGCAACAGATACGCAGTATTTT
TRBD1	few	TRBJ1-1	TRBV2	CASSRDRDRAFF	TGTGCCAGCAGTAGGGACAGGGATCGGGCTTTCTTT
NA	NA	TRBJ1-6	TRBV5-1	CASSFGEVYNSPLHF	TGCGCCAGCAGCTTCGGGGAGGTCTATAATTCACCCCTCCACTTT
NA	NA	TRBJ1-1	TRBV7-9	CASSLMTEEAFF	TGTGCCAGCAGCTTAATGACAGAGGAAGCTTTCTTT
NA	NA	TRBJ2-5	TRBV6-5	CASSPSAYQETQYF	TGTGCCAGCAGTCCGTCTGCGTACCAAGAGACCCAGTACTTC
TRBD1	NA	TRBJ1-1	TRBV13	CASSLVGTGVTEAFF	TGTGCCAGCAGCTTAGTCGGGACAGGAGTCACTGAAGCTTTCTTT
NA	NA	TRBJ2-2	TRBV9	CASTHYPGELFF	TGTGCCAGCACACATTACCCCGGGGAGCTGTTTTTT
NA	NA	TRBJ1-2	TRBV29-1	CSVSTGPYYGYTF	TGCAGCGTGTCAACAGGCCCCTACTATGGCTACACCTTC
NA	NA	TRBJ1-1	TRBV6-5	CASSEGGGSTEAFF	TGTGCCAGCAGTGAAGGGGGGGGAAGTACTGAAGCTTTCTTT
TRBD2	NA	TRBJ2-5	TRBV5-4	CASSVRGGGQETQYF	TGTGCCAGCAGCGTCCGGGGGGGCGGGCAAGAGACCCAGTACTTC
TRBD1	NA	TRBJ1-2	TRBV5-1	CASSFEGANYGYTF	TGCGCCAGCAGCTTCGAGGGGGCAAACTATGGCTACACCTTC
TRBD2	NA	TRBJ2-1	TRBV6-6	CFEREGQEQFF	TGTTTTGAGCGGGAGGGCCAGGAGCAGTTCTTC
NA	NA	TRBJ1-2	TRBV7-9	CASSLNTAGAGGYTF	TGTGCCAGCAGCTTAAATACGGCAGGGGCGGGTGGCTACACCTTC
NA	NA	TRBJ2-3	TRBV9	CASSLSTDTQYF	TGTGCCAGCAGCCTCAGCACAGATACGCAGTATTTT
NA	few	TRBJ2-2	TRBV6-4	CASSGDTNTGELFF	TGTGCCAGCAGTGGGGACACGAACACCGGGGAGCTGTTTTTT
NA	NA	TRBJ2-5	TRBV9	CASSVGGQRQETQYF	TGTGCCAGCAGCGTCGGGGGACAGAGACAAGAGACCCAGTACTTC
TRBD1	NA	TRBJ1-1	TRBV5-5	CASSLGARGAEWAFF	TGTGCCAGCAGCTTGGGGGCCAGGGGGGCAGAATGGGCTTTCTTT
NA	NA	TRBJ2-1	TRBV5-5	CASSFDRRQQFF	TGTGCCAGCAGCTTTGACAGGAGACAGCAGTTCTTC
NA	NA	TRBJ2-7	TRBV7-9	CASSSTYEQYF	TGTGCCAGCAGCTCGACATACGAGCAGTACTTC
NA	NA	TRBJ1-4	TRBV6-1	CASSENVASEKLFF	TGTGCCAGCAGTGAAAACGTAGCGAGTGAAAAACTGTTTTTT
TRBD1	NA	TRBJ1-1	TRBV6-5	CASLRGPSTEAFF	TGTGCCAGCCTGAGGGGGCCAAGCACTGAAGCTTTCTTT
NA	NA	TRBJ1-1	TRBV29-1	CSVVEAGVPLGSEAFF	TGCAGCGTTGTCGAGGCAGGGGTCCCCCTGGGCTCTGAAGCTTTCTTT
TRBD1	NA	TRBJ1-3	TRBV30	CAWTRTGGNTIYF	TGTGCCTGGACTCGGACAGGGGGAAACACCATATATTTT